This is a list of T cell receptor beta chains from one sample in a study of blood T cell repertoires in COVID-19. Here immunoSEQ multiplex PCR was the method, and the copy in TCRdb shows in-frame clones only, minus some. Of more than 300,000 clones listed, 85% to 95% are singletons. Sequenced input: PBMCs or T cells enriched from blood (not recorded which). The receptors derive from a young woman who had been exposed to COVID-19. The CDR3 runs from the conserved cysteine through the conserved F or W. The D gene is left open where the match is weak. Clone size appears in some rows only: once, few, many, or a class for an expanded clone.

D	J	size	V	CDR3	DNA
NA	TRBJ2-5	NA	TRBV29-1	CSVLLGLRGTQYF	TGCAGCGTCCTACTGGGGCTCAGAGGGACCCAGTACTTC
NA	TRBJ1-3	NA	TRBV2	CASSETRNTIYF	TGTGCCAGCAGTGAAACTCGGAACACCATATATTTT
NA	TRBJ1-5	NA	TRBV2	CVSDRDFSVNQPQHF	TGTGTCAGCGACCGGGACTTTTCTGTCAATCAGCCCCAGCATTTT
TRBD2	TRBJ2-5	NA	TRBV23-1	CASSWKRGYLGGETQYF	TGCGCCAGCAGTTGGAAGCGGGGTTACCTGGGGGGAGAGACCCAGTACTTC
NA	TRBJ1-6	NA	TRBV2	CASSQQGNSPLHF	TGTGCCAGCAGCCAACAGGGTAATTCACCCCTCCACTTT
TRBD1	TRBJ1-1	NA	TRBV10-3	CAISARDRRNTEAFF	TGTGCCATCAGTGCTCGGGACAGACGGAACACTGAAGCTTTCTTT
NA	TRBJ1-1	NA	TRBV7-9	CASSLVGGSWTEAFF	TGTGCCAGCAGCTTAGTTGGAGGGAGTTGGACTGAAGCTTTCTTT
NA	TRBJ2-3	NA	TRBV18	CASSPRSGSTDTQYF	TGTGCCAGCTCACCACGATCAGGAAGCACAGATACGCAGTATTTT
TRBD1	TRBJ1-2	NA	TRBV27	CASSFGQGDGNYGYTF	TGTGCCAGCAGTTTCGGTCAGGGGGATGGGAACTATGGCTACACCTTC
NA	TRBJ1-4	NA	TRBV2	CASSATGVPNEKLFF	TGTGCCAGCAGTGCCACGGGGGTTCCTAATGAAAAACTGTTTTTT
TRBD2	TRBJ2-1	NA	TRBV5-1	CASSLAQAGGYNEQFF	TGCGCCAGCAGCTTGGCTCAGGCGGGGGGATACAATGAGCAGTTCTTC
NA	TRBJ2-5	NA	TRBV6-2/TRBV6-3	CASSEYRVGETQYF	TGTGCCAGCAGTGAGTACAGGGTGGGAGAGACCCAGTACTTC
NA	TRBJ1-1	once	TRBV6-1	CASSERFASGAFF	TGTGCCAGCAGTGAAAGGTTTGCCTCCGGGGCTTTCTTT
TRBD1	TRBJ2-6	NA	TRBV7-2	CASSLTGTAVSGANVLTF	TGTGCCAGCAGCTTAACAGGGACAGCGGTCTCTGGGGCCAACGTCCTGACTTTC
NA	TRBJ1-1	NA	TRBV19	CASSIGLAGTEAFF	TGTGCCAGTAGTATTGGGTTGGCGGGCACTGAAGCTTTCTTT
TRBD1	TRBJ2-2	NA	TRBV18	CASTLTGGAGELFF	TGTGCCAGCACCCTGACAGGGGGCGCCGGGGAGCTGTTTTTT
NA	TRBJ2-7	NA	TRBV25-1	CASSEWGVPSYEQYF	TGTGCCAGCAGTGAATGGGGGGTGCCTTCCTACGAGCAGTACTTC
NA	TRBJ1-2	NA	TRBV5-1	CASSLEPGQYGYTF	TGCGCCAGCAGCTTGGAACCAGGGCAATATGGCTACACCTTC
TRBD1	TRBJ1-2	once	TRBV5-1	CASSLSDRVSGYTF	TGCGCCAGCAGCCTTTCGGACAGGGTCTCTGGCTACACCTTC
NA	TRBJ2-7	once	TRBV3-1/TRBV3-2	CASSPPRRGGEQYF	TGTGCCAGCAGCCCCCCACGACGGGGTGGAGAGCAGTACTTC
TRBD1	TRBJ1-1	NA	TRBV9	CASSVEGGAFTEAFF	TGTGCCAGCAGCGTAGAAGGGGGCGCGTTTACTGAAGCTTTCTTT
TRBD2	TRBJ2-3	NA	TRBV11-3	CASSSGGLGDTQYF	TGTGCCAGCAGCTCGGGGGGGCTTGGAGATACGCAGTATTTT
NA	TRBJ1-1	NA	TRBV2	CASSGQLNTEAFF	TGTGCCAGCAGTGGACAGCTGAACACTGAAGCTTTCTTT
NA	TRBJ2-7	NA	TRBV6-4	CASSDILTRSSF	TGTGCCAGCAGTGACATATTGACTCGTAGTTCCTTC
TRBD2	TRBJ2-7	NA	TRBV6-2/TRBV6-3	CASSKPTSGGYEQYF	TGTGCCAGCAGTAAACCAACTAGCGGGGGCTACGAGCAGTACTTC